This T cell receptor (beta chain) was found in a study of blood T cell repertoires in COVID-19. The overall study: Sources were T cells, B-cell-depleted T cells, or PBMCs; the material itself was cDNA or gDNA.

Using immunoSEQ multiplex PCR, the repertoire was profiled, and TCRdb retains in-frame clones only, with some absent. The sample contains about 500,000 clones, 85% to 90% of which appear only once. The Seattle site enrolled patients during active infection and followed them longitudinally. Germline V gives CDR1 LGHNA, CDR2 YNFKEQ. The CDR3 sequence is 15 residues long. With 0 bases clipped from V and 7 bases from J, the junction kept 3 bases outside the gene matches. This sequence was found in a woman between 50 and 59 years old with COVID-19, enrolled during active disease. The sequenced sample was peripheral blood. The rearrangement uses TRBV4-2 and TRBJ1-6; TRBD1 matches at 7 bases. The CDR3: CASSQEVRGNSPLHF. CDR3 bases: TGTGCCAGCAGCCAAGAGGTCAGGGGGAATTCACCCCTCCACTTT.